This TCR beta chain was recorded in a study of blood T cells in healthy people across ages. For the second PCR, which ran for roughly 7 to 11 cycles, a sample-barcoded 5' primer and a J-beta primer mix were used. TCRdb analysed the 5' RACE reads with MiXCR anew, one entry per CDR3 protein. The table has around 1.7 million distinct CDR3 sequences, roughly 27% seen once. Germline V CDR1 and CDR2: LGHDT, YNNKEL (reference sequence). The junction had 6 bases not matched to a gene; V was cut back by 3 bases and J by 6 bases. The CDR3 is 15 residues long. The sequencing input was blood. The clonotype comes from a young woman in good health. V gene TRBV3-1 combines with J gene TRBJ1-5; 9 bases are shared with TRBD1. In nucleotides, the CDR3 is TGTGCCAGCAGCCAGAACCGGGACAGGGCTCAGCCCCAGCATTTT. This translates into CASSQNRDRAQPQHF.